Presented here are 18 T cell receptor beta chains from one specimen sequenced in a study of Graves' ophthalmopathy and Graves' hyperthyroidism. RNA served as the template for amplifying TCR beta CDR3 regions. Second-round multiplex PCR followed a first-round RT-PCR using HTBI primers. TCRdb independently ran MiXCR on the multiplex PCR reads; one entry per CDR3 protein. Among 600,000 to 650,000 distinct CDR3 sequences listed, about 24% were seen once. Material for sequencing was peripheral blood. These TCRs come from a woman aged 18-29 years with stable Graves' hyperthyroidism. Some clones in this sample may be carry-over from other donors' samples.

At least ten counts were recorded for this clonotype. The J gene is TRBJ1-5, the V gene TRBV27; D is undetermined. The germline CDR1 and CDR2 sequences are MNHEY and SMNVEV (reference sequence). The V gene lost 6 bases and the J gene lost 5 bases, with 2 bases spanning the gap. The CDR3 has 10 amino acids. CDR3 DNA sequence: TGTGCCAGCAGCTATCAGCCCCAGCATTTT. Amino acid sequence: CASSYQPQHF.

The table lists this clonotype with many counts. The chain joins TRBV19 to TRBJ2-5; the match to TRBD2 covers 12 bases. The junction had 5 bases not matched to a gene; V was cut back by 4 bases and J by 2 bases. Germline V gene lookup returns CDR1 LNHDA and CDR2 SQIVND (reference sequence). The CDR3 has 16 amino acids. The CDR3 loop reads CASSKTTSGRQETQYF. Written as DNA, the CDR3 is TGTGCCAGTAGTAAAACGACTAGCGGGAGACAAGAGACCCAGTACTTC.

This clonotype showed up many times. The chain combines TRBV2 with TRBJ2-7; 15 nucleotides align to TRBD2. The length of the CDR3 is 15 residues. Germline lookup yields CDR1 SNHLY and CDR2 FYNNEI. V lost 8 bases, J lost 3 bases, and 5 bases stayed unmatched. CDR3: CASSGLAGGIYEQYF. The CDR3 nucleotides are TGTGCCAGCTCCGGACTAGCGGGGGGGATCTACGAGCAGTACTTC.

This clonotype appeared many times. V is TRBV27 and J is TRBJ2-7; D gene ambiguous. Trimming took off 0 bases at V and 0 bases at J, with 6 bases between the two ends. Germline V gene lookup returns CDR1 MNHEY and CDR2 SMNVEV (reference sequence). The CDR3 contains 14 residues. In DNA, the CDR3 is TGTGCCAGCAGTTTATCACGGTCCTCCTACGAGCAGTACTTC. This codes for CASSLSRSSYEQYF.

This rearrangement joins TRBV19 to TRBJ1-5, with TRBD1 matching 8 bases. CDR1 is LNHDA and CDR2 is SQIVND in the germline V gene (reference sequence). With 6 bases clipped from V and 3 bases from J, the junction kept 13 bases outside the gene matches. The CDR3 extends over 17 amino acids. CDR3 sequence reads: CASRDLRGTGTNQPQHF. CDR3 DNA: TGTGCCAGTAGAGATTTGAGGGGGACAGGCACCAATCAGCCCCAGCATTTT.

This clonotype was picked up many times. The V and J genes are TRBV12-3 or TRBV12-4 and TRBJ2-5; possible D gene TRBD2, 5 bases. Trimming stripped 6 bases from V and 4 bases from J, with 18 bases between. This CDR3 comprises 15 residues. The CDR3 DNA reads TGTGCCAGCAGGGACGGGATTCCGGCAGGAGAGACCCAGTACTTC. It codes for CASRDGIPAGETQYF.

The chain recombines TRBV3-1 with TRBJ2-7; the match to TRBD2 covers 8 bases. Per germline, CDR1 LGHDT and CDR2 YNNKEL (reference sequence). The CDR3 runs to 15 residues. V gave up 8 bases and J gave up 2 bases; unmatched junction bases: 11. The CDR3, as DNA: TGTGCCAGCGTAGTTTACGGGGGGGTAACCTACGAGCAGTACTTC. Translating it yields CASVVYGGVTYEQYF.

This clonotype occurred a few times. The chain joins TRBV6-5 to TRBJ2-2; TRBD1 matches 8 bases. This CDR3 is 15 amino acids long. V lost 2 bases and J lost 9; bases outside the gene matches: 8. Germline-derived CDR1 and CDR2 are MNHEY and SVGAGI. This CDR3 is CASSYTRTGYRELFF. CDR3 coding DNA: TGTGCCAGCAGTTACACGAGGACAGGGTATCGGGAGCTGTTTTTT.

This clonotype was seen more than once but under ten times. The chain carries TRBV5-1 and TRBJ1-6, with 7 bases lining up with TRBD1. CDR1 is SGHRS, CDR2 YFSETQ, per germline. There are 14 residues in the CDR3. V shed 4 bases and J 6 bases; nucleotides not matched to a gene: 4. The CDR3 nucleotides read TGCGCCAGCAGCCCGGACAGGTTTAATTCACCCCTCCACTTT. Protein sequence: CASSPDRFNSPLHF.

The rearrangement joins TRBV28 to TRBJ1-1; TRBD1 matches at 7 bases. The V gene end was trimmed by 7 bases and the J gene end by 10 bases; junction bases not matched to a gene: 9. This CDR3 has 12 amino acids. In germline, CDR1 is MDHEN, CDR2 SYDVKM. The CDR3 DNA reads TGTGCCAGCAATACAACAGGGGTCGGAGCTTTCTTT. Protein sequence: CASNTTGVGAFF.

This clonotype was detected ten times or more. This chain links TRBV7-3 with TRBJ2-5; 8 bases are shared with TRBD1. This CDR3 is 13 amino acids long. V gave up 5 bases and J gave up 4 bases; unmatched junction bases: 3. Germline V gene data show CDR1 as SGHTA and CDR2 as FQGTGA. DNA of the CDR3: TGTGCCAGCAGCGCGGACAGGGCAGAGACCCAGTACTTC. Amino acid sequence: CASSADRAETQYF.

This clonotype was counted ten times or more. CDR3 bases: TGTGCCAGCAGTTACCGGACAGGGGGGGAGACCCAGTACTTC. Its translation: CASSYRTGGETQYF. The V call is TRBV6-2 or TRBV6-3, the J call TRBJ2-5; 10 nucleotides agree with TRBD1. The germline V gene has CDR1 MNHEY and CDR2 SVGEGT. The V gene end was trimmed by 2 bases and the J gene end by 5 bases; junction bases not matched to a gene: 2. The CDR3 is made up of 14 amino acids.

This clonotype was picked up many times. The rearrangement uses TRBV29-1 and TRBJ2-7, with D unclear. Trimming shortened V by 5 bases and J by 0 bases, and 5 bases separated the two germline ends. The CDR3 spans 11 residues. Per the germline V gene, CDR1 is SQVTM and CDR2 is ANQGSEA. Written as DNA, the CDR3 is TGCAGCGTTAGGGACTCCTACGAGCAGTACTTC. Translated, it gives CSVRDSYEQYF.

This rearrangement joins TRBV7-3 to TRBJ2-2; D may be TRBD2 (7 bases). Per the germline V gene, CDR1 is SGHTA and CDR2 is FQGTGA. The V end lost 6 bases, the J end lost 3 bases, and 17 bases lay between the germline ends. The CDR3 spans 16 residues. CDR3 protein: CASRPRGGGDTGELFF. CDR3 nucleotides: TGTGCCAGCAGGCCAAGGGGGGGCGGCGACACCGGGGAGCTGTTTTTT. Full variable domain (rest looked up from reference TRBV7-3 and TRBJ2-2): GAGVSQTPSNKVTEKGKYVELRCDPISGHTALYWYRQSLGQGPEFLIYFQGTGAADDSGLPNDRFFAVRPEGSVSTLKIQRTERGDSAVYLCASRPRGGGDTGELFFGEGSRLTVL.

This clonotype was found many times. The chain employs TRBV28 and TRBJ1-3; TRBD1 is a possible D gene (6 bases). This CDR3 contains 13 residues. Between the trimmed V and J ends, which lost 5 bases and 3 bases, there was a span of 8 bases. Germline values: CDR1 MDHEN, CDR2 SYDVKM. The DNA for the CDR3 is TGTGCCAGCAGTGGGACACTTGGAAACACCATATATTTT. It translates to CASSGTLGNTIYF.

In this sample, this clonotype turned up many times. For the CDR3, the DNA is TGTGCCACCAGCAGACGGGACAGCTCCTACGAGCAGTACTTC. Its translation is CATSRRDSSYEQYF. The rearrangement uses TRBV15 and TRBJ2-7, with TRBD1 matching 7 bases. The CDR3 is 14 amino acids. J lost 0 bases, V lost 2 bases, and 1 base had no gene match. Per the germline V gene, CDR1 is LNHNV and CDR2 is YYDKDF (reference sequence).

The sample holds a few counts of this clonotype. The rearrangement links TRBV7-9 to TRBJ2-7; no clear D gene. Deletions cut 8 bases from V and 3 bases from J, with 11 bases between. There are 12 residues in the CDR3. From germline, CDR1 is SEHNR and CDR2 FQNEAQ (reference sequence). CDR3 nucleotide sequence: TGTGCCAGCGGTGGCGATTTCTACGAGCAGTACTTC. This sequence encodes CASGGDFYEQYF.

The V and J genes are TRBV6-5 and TRBJ1-1; D is possibly TRBD1 (5 bases). CDR3 length equals 15 residues. Germline V lookup: CDR1 MNHEY, CDR2 SVGAGI. The germline V and J ends were trimmed by 6 bases and 3 bases, with 17 bases remaining between them. CDR3 region: CASRLLTARDTEAFF. The CDR3 nucleotides are TGTGCCAGCAGATTACTGACAGCGAGGGACACTGAAGCTTTCTTT.